The following is a T cell receptor beta chain sequence with its context. The antigen it binds to is not known. No much larger clone is present one base from it, and per-base qualities are unavailable. RNA was extracted from PBMCs in TRIzol for both TCR sequencing and RNA sequencing. Graves' disease was diagnosed according to American Thyroid Association guidelines. Patients were recruited from an endocrinology department in Xi'an, China. Each patient gave 9 to 10 milliliters of peripheral blood, collected in an EDTA anticoagulant tube. PBMCs were isolated by Ficoll Paque Plus density gradient separation without further T cell sorting. An Agilent 2100 Bioanalyzer and agarose gel were used to check RNA quality, while a NanoDrop 2000 measured RNA concentration. These data come from a study of regulatory T cells in long-lasting Graves disease (dated by TCRdb to the early 2020s). Background for the entire study: Peripheral blood TCR sequencing and RNA sequencing compared persistent Graves' disease patients with newly diagnosed Graves' disease patients. The study was conducted in China and was registered as a clinical trial. TCR sequencing covered 13 persistent and approximately 20 newly diagnosed Graves' disease patients, about 35 samples in total. On the study overall, not on this receptor specifically: Patients with persistent disease shared more public clonotypes (fewer than 3,000) than newly diagnosed patients did (about 1,000). Because the primary lesion, thyroid tissue, could not be accessed, the study looked at peripheral blood alone. Persistent disease showed preferential use of TRBV28, TRBJ1-2 and TRBJ2-5, whereas newly diagnosed disease favored TRBV20-1 and TRBJ2-1. Compared with newly diagnosed patients, persistent Graves' disease patients had lower TCR Shannon entropy and fewer highly expanded clones, which suggests clonal expansion. As a limitation, the authors acknowledged that the small sample size may reduce accuracy.

The CDR3 sequence holds 15 residues, the cysteine and phenylalanine included. The sequence is cut down to CDR3 DNA, 45 bases in frame from base 1. V is pared back by 3 bases and J by 4 bases, with 13 bases lying between the germline termini. Based on the germline V gene, the CDR1 and CDR2 sequences are KGHSH and LQKENI. TCRdb reworked the public reads: Q25 trimming with fastp, MiXCR clone assembly, productive beta chains retained. One record per CDR3 amino acid sequence lists the most common genes and DNA. The sample table shows just under 500 distinct CDR3 sequences, and about 77% are seen once. Jointly, the top ten make up approximately 8.7% of the sample.

The sample here was peripheral blood mononuclear cells (PBMCs), taken with antithyroid drug treatment, in newly diagnosed or persistent Graves disease (not recorded which). The rearranged segments are TRBV18 and TRBJ1-5; TRBD1 could be the D gene, as 5 bases match. This receptor was identified in a woman aged 25 to 39 with Graves disease. Donor details come from another sample of the same person, matched by shared clones. This receptor has the CDR3 CASSPNQGGNQPQHF. The nucleotides are TGTGCCAGCTCACCGAACCAGGGAGGTAATCAGCCCCAGCATTTT.